The present TCR beta chain was sequenced within a study of T cell responses to AZD1222 COVID-19 vaccine. General study points: White British people made up most donors, females outnumbered males, and clonal diversity was possibly underestimated. CD4 TCRs covered the whole spike, strongest at regions 160-218 and 743-854. It was only after the peak T cell response that any repertoires were sampled. Spike-specific TCR breadth and depth were elevated following two AZD1222 doses.

CDR3 size: 11 residues. The V end lost 8 bases, the J end lost 7 bases, and 11 bases lay between the germline ends. Worth noting for this clone: The antigen remains unidentified.

Libraries were prepared by immunoSEQ multiplex PCR; TCRdb keeps only in-frame clonotypes and omits some of them. Found here are roughly 120,000 clones, roughly 85% of them singletons; the top ten hold 18%. The sequences come from peripheral blood, collected on day 0 of MenACWY control vaccination. The chain couples TRBV12-3 or TRBV12-4 to TRBJ1-2; perhaps TRBD1 as D (5 bases). The sequence was obtained from an adult in good health. DNA for the CDR3: TGTGCCAGCCGGGGCGAGGGTGGCTACACCTTC. Translation gives CASRGEGGYTF.